This entry describes one TCR beta chain. An end of the junction differs from the germline gene, which may be a read error. A single record per CDR3 protein comes from TCRdb applying MiXCR to the PCR reads. The sample lists about 19,000 distinct CDR3 sequences; roughly 46% were seen once. The CDR3 has 13 residues. The germline gives CDR1 MNHNS, CDR2 SASEGT. The patients had localized lung adenocarcinoma, a non-small cell subtype. The sample belongs to a study of CD4 and CD8 cells across lung adenocarcinoma regions. The chain joins TRBV6-1 to TRBJ2-3, with D tentatively TRBD2 (5 bases). Sequences were obtained from CD4+ T cells from the margin of a lung tumor. This sequence was found in a male donor with lung adenocarcinoma. The CD4 and CD8 labels of this study may be unreliable. The CDR3, as DNA: TGTGCCAGCAGGCTAGCAGCCGAAGACACTCAGTACTTT. Protein: CASRLAAEDTQYF.